These 5 T cell receptor beta chains share one sample of origin, sequenced in a study of T-cell memory formation after mild COVID-19. Each CDR3 protein gets one entry after TCRdb re-called the 5' RACE reads with MiXCR. The table shows 350,000 to 550,000 distinct CDR3 sequences, with roughly 18% occurring only once. Material: PBMCs or a T cell subset sorted from them (not recorded which). These receptors were collected from a man between 18 and 29 years old who had mild COVID-19 (a few samples of this study predate the infection). Cell type and time point are not known.

The chain couples TRBV7-2 to TRBJ1-5; D is possibly TRBD1 (6 bases). The CDR3 is made up of 14 amino acids. Trimming took off 0 bases at V and 8 bases at J, with 11 bases between the two ends. CDR1 and CDR2 (germline): SGHTA, FQGNSA. The CDR3 loop reads CASSLAGGAKPQHF. In DNA, the CDR3 is TGTGCCAGCAGCTTAGCGGGGGGCGCGAAGCCCCAGCATTTT.

The V gene is TRBV10-3, the J gene TRBJ1-6; 8 nucleotides agree with TRBD1. After removal of 10 bases from V and 9 bases from J, the junction contained 8 bases not matched to a gene. Germline loops: CDR1 ENHRY, CDR2 SYGVKD. The CDR3 consists of 13 residues. In nucleotides, the CDR3 is TGTGCCAGTGGACAGGGCTTAAGTTCACCCCTCCACTTT. Protein product: CASGQGLSSPLHF.

CDR3 residues: CASSLVWGGNTGELFF. CDR3 sequence (DNA): TGCGCCAGCAGCTTGGTTTGGGGAGGAAACACCGGGGAGCTGTTTTTT. V gene TRBV5-1 combines with J gene TRBJ2-2, with D possibly TRBD2 on 6 matching bases. Trimming removed 0 bases at V and 2 bases at J, with 11 bases between. CDR1 and CDR2 from the germline V gene are SGHRS and YFSETQ. The length of the CDR3 is 16 residues.

The V call is TRBV4-3, the J call TRBJ2-5; TRBD1 might be the D (6 bases). Looked up from germline, CDR1 is LGHNA and CDR2 is YSLEER. This CDR3 has 15 residues. V lost 0 bases and J 4 bases, leaving 12 bases between the germline ends. In DNA, the CDR3 is TGCGCCAGCAGCCAAGATTTGGGGGCTAGAGAGACCCAGTACTTC. Its protein is CASSQDLGARETQYF.

The table lists this clonotype with a few counts. The chain has TRBV6-2 or TRBV6-3 and TRBJ1-2, with TRBD1 identical over 11 bases. V lost 5 bases, J lost 4 bases, and 6 bases stayed unmatched. Looked up from germline, CDR1 is MNHEY and CDR2 is SVGEGT. The CDR3 runs to 15 residues. CDR3 coding DNA: TGTGCCAGCAGTGTACCGGGACAGGGGGTCTATGGCTACACCTTC. Its protein product is CASSVPGQGVYGYTF.